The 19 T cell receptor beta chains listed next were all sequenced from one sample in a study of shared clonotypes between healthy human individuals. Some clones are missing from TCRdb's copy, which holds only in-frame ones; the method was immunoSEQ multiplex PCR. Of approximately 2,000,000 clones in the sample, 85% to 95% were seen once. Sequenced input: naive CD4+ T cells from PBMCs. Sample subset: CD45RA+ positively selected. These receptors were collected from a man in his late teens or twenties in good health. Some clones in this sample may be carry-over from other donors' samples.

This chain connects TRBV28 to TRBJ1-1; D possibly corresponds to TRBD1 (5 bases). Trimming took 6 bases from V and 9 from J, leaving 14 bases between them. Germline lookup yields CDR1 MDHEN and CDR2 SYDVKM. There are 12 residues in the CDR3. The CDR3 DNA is TGTGCCAGCAGACCCCCCCAGGGAAAAGCTTTCTTT. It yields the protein CASRPPQGKAFF.

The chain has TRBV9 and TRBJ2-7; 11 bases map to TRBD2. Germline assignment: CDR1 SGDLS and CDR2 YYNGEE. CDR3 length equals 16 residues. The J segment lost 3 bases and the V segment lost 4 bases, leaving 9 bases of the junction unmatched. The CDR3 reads CASSTRTGTSGYEQYF. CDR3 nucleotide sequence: TGTGCCAGCAGCACTCGAACCGGGACTAGCGGCTACGAGCAGTACTTC.

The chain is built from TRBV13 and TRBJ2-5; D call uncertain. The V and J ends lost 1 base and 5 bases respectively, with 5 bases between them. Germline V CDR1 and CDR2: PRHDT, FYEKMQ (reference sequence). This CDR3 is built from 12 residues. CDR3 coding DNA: TGTGCCAGCAGCTTAGTTGGCGAGACCCAGTACTTC. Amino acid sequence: CASSLVGETQYF.

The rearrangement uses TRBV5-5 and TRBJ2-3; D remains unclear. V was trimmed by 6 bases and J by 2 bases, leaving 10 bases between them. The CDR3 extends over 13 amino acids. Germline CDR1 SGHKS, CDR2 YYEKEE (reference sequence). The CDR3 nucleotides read TGTGCCAGCACGGAAGTAGTCACAGATACGCAGTATTTT. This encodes CASTEVVTDTQYF.

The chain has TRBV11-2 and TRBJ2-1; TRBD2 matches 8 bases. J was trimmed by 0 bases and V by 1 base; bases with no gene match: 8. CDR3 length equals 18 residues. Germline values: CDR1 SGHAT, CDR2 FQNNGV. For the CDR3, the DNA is TGTGCCAGCAGCTTAGTACGTCGGAGCGGGAGCTCCTACAATGAGCAGTTCTTC. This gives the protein CASSLVRRSGSSYNEQFF.

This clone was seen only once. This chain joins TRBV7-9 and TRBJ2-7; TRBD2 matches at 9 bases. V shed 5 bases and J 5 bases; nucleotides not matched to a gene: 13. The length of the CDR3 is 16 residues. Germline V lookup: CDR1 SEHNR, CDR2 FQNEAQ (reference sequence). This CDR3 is CASSPPLAGVLDEQYF. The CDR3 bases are TGTGCCAGCAGCCCCCCGTTAGCGGGAGTCTTGGACGAGCAGTACTTC.

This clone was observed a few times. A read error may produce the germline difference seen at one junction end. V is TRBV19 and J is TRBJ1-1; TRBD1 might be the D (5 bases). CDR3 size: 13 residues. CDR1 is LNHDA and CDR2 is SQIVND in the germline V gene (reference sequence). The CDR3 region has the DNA TGTGCCAGTAGTATGAGGACGGGGCAGGTTATCGATTTT. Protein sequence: CASSMRTGQVIDF.

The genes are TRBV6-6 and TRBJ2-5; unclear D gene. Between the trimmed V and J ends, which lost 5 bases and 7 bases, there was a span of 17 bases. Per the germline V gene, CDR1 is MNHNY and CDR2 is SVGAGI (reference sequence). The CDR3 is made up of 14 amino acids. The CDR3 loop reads CASSNPDVVGTQYF. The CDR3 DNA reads TGTGCCAGCAGTAATCCAGATGTTGTGGGGACCCAGTACTTC.

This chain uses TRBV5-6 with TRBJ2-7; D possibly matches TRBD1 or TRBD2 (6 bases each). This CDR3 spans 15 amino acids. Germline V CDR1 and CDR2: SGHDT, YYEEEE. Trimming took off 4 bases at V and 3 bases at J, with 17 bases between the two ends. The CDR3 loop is CASSRGGLRGYEQYF. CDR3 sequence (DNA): TGTGCCAGCAGCCGTGGGGGGCTGCGTGGCTACGAGCAGTACTTC.

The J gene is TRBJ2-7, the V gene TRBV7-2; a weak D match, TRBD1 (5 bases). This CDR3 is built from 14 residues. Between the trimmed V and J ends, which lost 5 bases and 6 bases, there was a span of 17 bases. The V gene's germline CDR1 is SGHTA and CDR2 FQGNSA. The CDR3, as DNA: TGTGCCAGCAGCCCCCCGGCAGGGCGGTCCGAGCAGTACTTC. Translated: CASSPPAGRSEQYF.

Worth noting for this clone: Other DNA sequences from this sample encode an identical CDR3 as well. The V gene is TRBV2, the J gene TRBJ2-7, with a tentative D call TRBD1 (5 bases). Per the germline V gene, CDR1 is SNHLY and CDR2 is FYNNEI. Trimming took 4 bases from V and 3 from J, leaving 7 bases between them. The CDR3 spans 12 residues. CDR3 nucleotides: TGTGCCAGCAGTGGCGACAGCTACGAGCAGTACTTC. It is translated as CASSGDSYEQYF.

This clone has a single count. The chain's CDR3 is CASSEFPGQSYEQYF. The DNA of the CDR3 is TGTGCCAGCAGTGAATTTCCGGGACAGTCCTACGAGCAGTACTTC. The chain links TRBV6-1 to TRBJ2-7; TRBD1 aligns across 7 bases. The trim removed 2 bases at V and 1 base at J, leaving 5 bases unmatched. This CDR3 is 15 amino acids long. Germline V gene sequence: CDR1 MNHNS, CDR2 SASEGT.

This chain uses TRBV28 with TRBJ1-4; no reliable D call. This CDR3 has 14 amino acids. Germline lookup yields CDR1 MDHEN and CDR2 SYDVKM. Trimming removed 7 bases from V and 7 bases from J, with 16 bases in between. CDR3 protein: CASTPTHWSEKLFF. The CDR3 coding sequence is TGTGCCAGCACTCCGACTCACTGGAGTGAAAAACTGTTTTTT.

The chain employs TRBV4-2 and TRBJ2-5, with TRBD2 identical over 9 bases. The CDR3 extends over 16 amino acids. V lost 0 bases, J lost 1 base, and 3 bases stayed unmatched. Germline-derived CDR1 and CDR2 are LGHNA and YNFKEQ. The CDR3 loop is CASSQERGRVQETQYF. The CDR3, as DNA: TGTGCCAGCAGCCAAGAGCGCGGGAGGGTCCAAGAGACCCAGTACTTC.

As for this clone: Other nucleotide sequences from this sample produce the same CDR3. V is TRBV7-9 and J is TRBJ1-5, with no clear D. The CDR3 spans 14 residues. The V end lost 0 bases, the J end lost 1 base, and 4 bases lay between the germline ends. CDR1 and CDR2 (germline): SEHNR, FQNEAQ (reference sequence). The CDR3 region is CASSLAGSNQPQHF. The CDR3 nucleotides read TGTGCCAGCAGCTTAGCAGGGAGCAATCAGCCCCAGCATTTT. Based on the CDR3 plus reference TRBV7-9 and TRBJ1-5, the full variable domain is DTGVSQNPRHKITKRGQNVTFRCDPISEHNRLYWYRQTLGQGPEFLTYFQNEAQLEKSRLLSDRFSAERPKGSFSTLEIQRTEQGDSAMYLCASSLAGSNQPQHFGDGTRLSIL.

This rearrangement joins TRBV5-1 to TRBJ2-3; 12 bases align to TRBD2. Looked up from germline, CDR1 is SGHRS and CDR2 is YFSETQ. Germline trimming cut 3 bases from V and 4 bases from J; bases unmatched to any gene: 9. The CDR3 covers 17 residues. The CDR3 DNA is TGCGCCAGCAGCTCCGGACTAGCGGGACTAGTATCAGATACGCAGTATTTT. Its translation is CASSSGLAGLVSDTQYF.

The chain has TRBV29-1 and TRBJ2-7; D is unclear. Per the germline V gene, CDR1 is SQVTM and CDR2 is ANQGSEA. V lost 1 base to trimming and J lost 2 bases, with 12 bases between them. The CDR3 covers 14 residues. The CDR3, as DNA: TGCAGCGTTGAAGGTTTAGCCGGCACCTACGAGCAGTACTTC. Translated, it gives CSVEGLAGTYEQYF.

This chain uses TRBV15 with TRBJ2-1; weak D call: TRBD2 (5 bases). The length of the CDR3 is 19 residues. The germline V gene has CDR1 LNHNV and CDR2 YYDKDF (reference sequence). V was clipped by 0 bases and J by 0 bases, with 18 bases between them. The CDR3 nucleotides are TGTGCCACCAGCAGAGATTGGGCGGAAGCTGGGAGCTCCTACAATGAGCAGTTCTTC. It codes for CATSRDWAEAGSSYNEQFF.

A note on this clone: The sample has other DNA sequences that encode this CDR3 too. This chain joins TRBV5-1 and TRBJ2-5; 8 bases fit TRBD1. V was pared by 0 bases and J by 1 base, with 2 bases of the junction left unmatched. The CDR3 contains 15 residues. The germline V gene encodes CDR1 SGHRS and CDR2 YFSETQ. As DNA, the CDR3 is TGCGCCAGCAGCTTGGCTGGACAGGGCCAAGAGACCCAGTACTTC. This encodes CASSLAGQGQETQYF.